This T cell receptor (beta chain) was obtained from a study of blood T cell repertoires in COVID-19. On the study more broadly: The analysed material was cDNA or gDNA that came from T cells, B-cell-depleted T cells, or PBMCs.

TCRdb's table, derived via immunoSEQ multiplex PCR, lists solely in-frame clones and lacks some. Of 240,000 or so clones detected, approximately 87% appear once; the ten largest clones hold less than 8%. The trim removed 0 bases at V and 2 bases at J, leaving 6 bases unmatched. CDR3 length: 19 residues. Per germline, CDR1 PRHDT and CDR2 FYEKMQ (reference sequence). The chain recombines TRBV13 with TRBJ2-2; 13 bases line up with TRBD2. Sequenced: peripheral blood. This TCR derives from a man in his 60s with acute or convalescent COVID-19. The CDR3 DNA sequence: TGTGCCAGCAGCTTAGGCCTAGGACTAGCGGGAGTCAACACCGGGGAGCTGTTTTTT. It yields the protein CASSLGLGLAGVNTGELFF.